The rows below give T cell receptor beta chains drawn from one sample of a study of CD8 T cells in ankylosing spondylitis. TCRdb reprocessed the 5' RACE reads with MiXCR, giving one entry per CDR3 protein. The profile shows some 840,000 distinct CDR3 sequences, 12% of them singletons. Sequences were obtained from blood, either unsorted or a sorted T cell fraction (not recorded which). The receptors shown here come from a male donor with ankylosing spondylitis. CDR3s include the opening cysteine and the closing phenylalanine or tryptophan. D genes are given only for firm matches. Only part of the rows carry a size: once, few, many, or a class if the clone is expanded.

V gene	clone size	J gene	D gene	CDR3 protein	CDR3 DNA
TRBV5-4	.	TRBJ2-1	.	CASSSGGASYNEQFF	TGTGCCAGCAGCTCTGGAGGGGCGTCCTACAATGAGCAGTTCTTC
TRBV10-2	many	TRBJ2-3	.	CASSEDKRQASTDTQYF	TGCGCCAGCAGTGAGGACAAAAGACAGGCTAGCACAGATACGCAGTATTTT
TRBV28	.	TRBJ2-5	.	CASSPGDRETQYF	TGTGCCAGCAGTCCCGGGGACCGAGAGACCCAGTACTTC
TRBV6-5	few	TRBJ2-7	.	CASSYVPGIYYEQYF	TGTGCCAGCAGTTACGTGCCGGGGATATACTACGAGCAGTACTTC
TRBV7-9	few	TRBJ1-2	.	CASSRGLVELHGYTF	TGTGCCAGCAGCCGCGGTCTTGTGGAACTTCATGGCTACACCTTC
TRBV12-3/TRBV12-4	.	TRBJ2-7	.	CASGRDRSSYEQYF	TGTGCCAGCGGCCGTGACAGGAGCTCCTACGAGCAGTACTTC
TRBV6-2/TRBV6-3	.	TRBJ2-1	.	CASDRGEGTKQFF	TGTGCCAGCGATAGGGGAGAGGGGACCAAGCAGTTCTTC
TRBV6-1	few	TRBJ2-7	TRBD1	CASSEAWTGVTYEQYF	TGTGCCAGCAGTGAAGCGTGGACAGGCGTAACCTACGAGCAGTACTTC
TRBV20-1	many	TRBJ1-1	TRBD1	CSAFRAQGDTEAFF	TGCAGTGCTTTCCGGGCCCAGGGGGATACTGAAGCTTTCTTT
TRBV11-2	.	TRBJ1-1	.	CASSAGLMNTEAFF	TGTGCCAGCAGCGCCGGTCTGATGAACACTGAAGCTTTCTTT
TRBV20-1	few	TRBJ2-3	TRBD2	CSALLAGTTDTQYF	TGCAGTGCTCTTCTAGCGGGGACCACAGATACGCAGTATTTT
TRBV3-1	.	TRBJ2-5	.	CASSQDPVEETQYF	TGTGCCAGCAGCCAAGATCCCGTGGAAGAGACCCAGTACTTC
TRBV5-1	.	TRBJ2-2	TRBD2	CASSDLAGADRGELFF	TGCGCCAGCAGCGACTTAGCGGGGGCCGACAGGGGGGAGCTGTTTTTT
TRBV6-6	.	TRBJ2-7	.	CATSLVPHEQYF	TGTGCCACCAGCCTAGTACCCCACGAGCAGTACTTC
TRBV6-1	.	TRBJ2-1	.	CATSRGNYNEQFF	TGTGCCACTTCAAGGGGGAACTACAATGAGCAGTTCTTC
TRBV5-1	many	TRBJ2-1	.	CASSSIARPGEQFF	TGCGCCAGCAGCTCTATAGCGAGACCGGGTGAGCAGTTCTTC
TRBV20-1	few	TRBJ2-5	.	CSASSGTSRTQYF	TGCAGTGCCTCTTCCGGGACCTCAAGGACCCAGTACTTC
TRBV29-1	many	TRBJ2-1	TRBD2	CSVVAGRVFNEQFF	TGCAGCGTGGTAGCGGGCCGCGTCTTTAATGAGCAGTTCTTC
TRBV9	few	TRBJ2-2	.	CASSAQVNRGGTGELFF	TGTGCCAGCAGCGCCCAAGTTAACAGGGGGGGAACCGGGGAGCTGTTTTTT
TRBV4-2	few	TRBJ1-2	.	CASSQVNARKDSAYTF	TGTGCCAGCAGCCAAGTCAATGCGCGCAAGGACTCCGCCTACACCTTC
TRBV18	few	TRBJ2-7	.	CASSPRDTVYEQYF	TGTGCCAGCTCACCCCGGGACACCGTTTACGAGCAGTACTTC
TRBV13	few	TRBJ2-7	TRBD2	CASSLYSSGRTYEQYF	TGTGCCAGCAGCTTATACTCTAGCGGGAGGACCTACGAGCAGTACTTC
TRBV6-1	few	TRBJ1-1	TRBD1	CASSPGTAPVGAFF	TGTGCCAGCAGTCCCGGGACAGCCCCAGTCGGAGCTTTCTTT
TRBV27	few	TRBJ2-1	TRBD2	CASSFLSGGEIPYNEQFF	TGTGCCAGCAGTTTCCTCAGCGGGGGCGAGATACCCTACAATGAGCAGTTCTTC
TRBV4-2	few	TRBJ2-3	TRBD2	CASSQDPGLAETLDTQYF	TGTGCCAGCAGCCAAGACCCCGGACTAGCGGAAACGTTAGATACGCAGTATTTT
TRBV6-4	.	TRBJ1-6	.	CASSGTSSYNSPLHF	TGTGCCAGCAGTGGAACCAGCTCCTATAATTCACCCCTCCACTTT
TRBV7-2	.	TRBJ2-4	.	CASSPTRDGRGLYF	TGTGCCAGCAGCCCGACCCGGGACGGTCGAGGCCTGTACTTC
TRBV6-2/TRBV6-3	many	TRBJ1-2	.	CASSSLGSNYGYTF	TGTGCCAGCAGCTCCCTGGGTTCGAACTATGGCTACACCTTC
TRBV29-1	many	TRBJ1-2	.	CSVALTVYGYTF	TGCAGCGTTGCTTTGACGGTGTATGGCTACACCTTC
TRBV6-6	few	TRBJ1-1	.	CASSYSRWMAFF	TGTGCCAGCAGTTACTCGAGGTGGATGGCTTTCTTT
TRBV2	.	TRBJ2-4	.	CASTRDRNIQYF	TGTGCCAGCACTCGGGACCGAAACATTCAGTACTTC
TRBV10-3	.	TRBJ1-2	.	CAISESRRPYGYTF	TGTGCCATCAGTGAGTCGAGACGGCCTTATGGCTACACCTTC
TRBV5-1	few	TRBJ2-1	.	CASSFDRSSSYNEQFF	TGCGCCAGCAGCTTCGACAGGTCGTCCTCCTACAATGAGCAGTTCTTC
TRBV20-1	.	TRBJ2-5	.	CSASKGSRETQYF	TGCAGTGCGAGCAAGGGGAGCCGGGAGACCCAGTACTTC
TRBV27	.	TRBJ2-7	TRBD1	CASSPGSRGHEQYF	TGTGCCAGCAGTCCAGGGTCCAGGGGGCACGAGCAGTACTTC
TRBV20-1	.	TRBJ1-4	.	CALGGTNEKLFF	TGCGCCTTAGGGGGAACTAATGAAAAACTGTTTTTT
TRBV20-1	.	TRBJ1-2	.	CSARDPRGGGYTF	TGCAGTGCTAGAGATCCTAGGGGCGGAGGCTACACCTTC
TRBV20-1	many	TRBJ2-5	TRBD1	CSAISPGQGGETQYF	TGCAGTGCTATTTCTCCGGGACAGGGAGGGGAGACCCAGTACTTC
TRBV10-3	.	TRBJ1-5	TRBD1	CAISEQGFGNQPQHF	TGTGCCATCAGTGAACAGGGGTTCGGCAATCAGCCCCAGCATTTT
TRBV5-1	.	TRBJ2-7	.	CASSGNDAGEQYF	TGCGCCAGCAGCGGGAACGATGCGGGGGAGCAGTACTTC
TRBV29-1	.	TRBJ2-3	TRBD2	CSSREVDFGTQYF	TGCAGCTCTCGGGAGGTGGACTTTGGTACGCAGTATTTT
TRBV20-1	.	TRBJ1-2	.	CSARTDRANYGYTF	TGCAGTGCTAGAACCGACAGAGCTAACTATGGCTACACCTTC
TRBV4-2	few	TRBJ2-1	TRBD1	CASSQVAGQAYNEQFF	TGTGCCAGCAGCCAAGTGGCAGGACAGGCCTATAATGAGCAGTTCTTC
TRBV15	few	TRBJ1-1	.	CATSRKGNTEAFF	TGTGCCACCAGCAGAAAGGGGAACACTGAAGCTTTCTTT
TRBV6-1	.	TRBJ2-7	.	CASSVSGAPYEQYF	TGTGCCAGCAGTGTCTCAGGGGCGCCCTACGAGCAGTACTTC
TRBV5-1	few	TRBJ2-1	TRBD2	CASSSTSGTIYNEQFF	TGCGCCAGCAGCTCGACTAGCGGGACTATTTACAATGAGCAGTTCTTC
TRBV6-2/TRBV6-3	.	TRBJ1-2	TRBD1	CASSYTLRGRDDGYTF	TGTGCCAGCAGTTACACACTCAGGGGGCGCGATGATGGCTACACCTTC
TRBV20-1	many	TRBJ2-2	.	CSASRGNTGELFF	TGCAGTGCTAGTCGTGGAAACACCGGGGAGCTGTTTTTT
TRBV20-1	few	TRBJ2-1	.	CSARDLGTASYNEQFF	TGCAGTGCTAGAGATTTAGGAACGGCTTCCTACAATGAGCAGTTCTTC
TRBV6-1	few	TRBJ2-1	.	CASSEGGSNFFQFF	TGTGCCAGCAGTGAAGGGGGGAGCAACTTTTTCCAGTTCTTC
TRBV7-2	.	TRBJ1-2	.	CASSGRESLGGYTF	TGTGCCAGCAGCGGGAGGGAAAGCCTCGGCGGCTACACCTTC
TRBV20-1	few	TRBJ1-5	TRBD1	CSARGERQPQHF	TGCAGTGCCAGGGGGGAACGTCAGCCCCAGCATTTT